One and the same sample provided the 5 T cell receptor beta chains below, sequenced in a study of blood T cells in healthy people across ages. The second PCR ran 7 to 11 cycles with a sample-barcoded 5' primer and J-beta primers. In TCRdb, the 5' RACE reads were re-called with MiXCR into one record per CDR3 protein. The sample consists of some 790,000 distinct CDR3 sequences, less than 35% of them appearing once. The sequencing input was blood. These receptors originate from a woman of 80 years or more in good health.

This clonotype was counted ten times or more. The chain has TRBV18 and TRBJ2-4; D gene unclear. CDR3 size: 16 residues. V was cut by 4 bases and J by 0 bases, with 13 bases left in between. Germline loops: CDR1 KGHSH, CDR2 LQKENI. The CDR3 region has the DNA TGTGCCAGCTCACAAACAACAGTCCTAGCCAAAAACATTCAGTACTTC. Translated: CASSQTTVLAKNIQYF.

The table lists this clonotype with many counts. The CDR3 loop reads CASSWGHQGVNEQYF. The CDR3 DNA sequence: TGTGCCAGCAGCTGGGGTCATCAGGGGGTCAACGAGCAGTACTTC. The V call is TRBV7-9, the J call TRBJ2-7; 7 nucleotides line up with TRBD1. The CDR3 has 15 residues. From germline, CDR1 is SEHNR and CDR2 FQNEAQ (reference sequence). V dropped 4 bases and J dropped 5; count of bases not matched to a gene: 11. Drawing the rest from reference TRBV7-9 and TRBJ2-7, the complete variable domain is DTGVSQNPRHKITKRGQNVTFRCDPISEHNRLYWYRQTLGQGPEFLTYFQNEAQLEKSRLLSDRFSAERPKGSFSTLEIQRTEQGDSAMYLCASSWGHQGVNEQYFGPGTRLTVT.

This clonotype has just a few counts. V gene TRBV7-9 combines with J gene TRBJ1-4, with D maybe TRBD1 (6 bases). The CDR3 extends over 17 amino acids. Germline CDR1 SEHNR, CDR2 FQNEAQ (reference sequence). Trimming pared 5 bases from V and 7 bases from J, leaving 23 bases between. CDR3 DNA sequence: TGTGCCAGCAGCCCCAGGGGAGGGGGGACTCTACGTGAAAAACTGTTTTTT. The encoded protein is CASSPRGGGTLREKLFF.

This clonotype occurred many times. The V call is TRBV5-1, the J call TRBJ2-6; D possibly uses TRBD1 or TRBD2 (5 bases each). Trimming removed 0 bases at V and 0 bases at J, with 13 bases between. This CDR3 spans 18 amino acids. Germline lookup yields CDR1 SGHRS and CDR2 YFSETQ. The CDR3, as DNA: TGCGCCAGCAGCTTGGGTTCGGGACCGATCTCTGGGGCCAACGTCCTGACTTTC. Protein: CASSLGSGPISGANVLTF. The full variable domain, completed using reference TRBV5-1 and TRBJ2-6, is KAGVTQTPRYLIKTRGQQVTLSCSPISGHRSVSWYQQTPGQGLQFLFEYFSETQRNKGNFPGRFSGRQFSNSRSEMNVSTLELGDSALYLCASSLGSGPISGANVLTFGAGSRLTVL.

The sample holds many counts of this clonotype. This CDR3 reads CASTVYTPGYGYTF. Written as DNA, the CDR3 is TGTGCCAGCACTGTATACACCCCCGGCTATGGCTACACCTTC. V usage is TRBV2 and J usage is TRBJ1-2; no firm D call. In germline, CDR1 is SNHLY, CDR2 FYNNEI. The CDR3 sequence is 14 residues long. V gave up 7 bases and J gave up 4 bases, with 16 bases separating them.